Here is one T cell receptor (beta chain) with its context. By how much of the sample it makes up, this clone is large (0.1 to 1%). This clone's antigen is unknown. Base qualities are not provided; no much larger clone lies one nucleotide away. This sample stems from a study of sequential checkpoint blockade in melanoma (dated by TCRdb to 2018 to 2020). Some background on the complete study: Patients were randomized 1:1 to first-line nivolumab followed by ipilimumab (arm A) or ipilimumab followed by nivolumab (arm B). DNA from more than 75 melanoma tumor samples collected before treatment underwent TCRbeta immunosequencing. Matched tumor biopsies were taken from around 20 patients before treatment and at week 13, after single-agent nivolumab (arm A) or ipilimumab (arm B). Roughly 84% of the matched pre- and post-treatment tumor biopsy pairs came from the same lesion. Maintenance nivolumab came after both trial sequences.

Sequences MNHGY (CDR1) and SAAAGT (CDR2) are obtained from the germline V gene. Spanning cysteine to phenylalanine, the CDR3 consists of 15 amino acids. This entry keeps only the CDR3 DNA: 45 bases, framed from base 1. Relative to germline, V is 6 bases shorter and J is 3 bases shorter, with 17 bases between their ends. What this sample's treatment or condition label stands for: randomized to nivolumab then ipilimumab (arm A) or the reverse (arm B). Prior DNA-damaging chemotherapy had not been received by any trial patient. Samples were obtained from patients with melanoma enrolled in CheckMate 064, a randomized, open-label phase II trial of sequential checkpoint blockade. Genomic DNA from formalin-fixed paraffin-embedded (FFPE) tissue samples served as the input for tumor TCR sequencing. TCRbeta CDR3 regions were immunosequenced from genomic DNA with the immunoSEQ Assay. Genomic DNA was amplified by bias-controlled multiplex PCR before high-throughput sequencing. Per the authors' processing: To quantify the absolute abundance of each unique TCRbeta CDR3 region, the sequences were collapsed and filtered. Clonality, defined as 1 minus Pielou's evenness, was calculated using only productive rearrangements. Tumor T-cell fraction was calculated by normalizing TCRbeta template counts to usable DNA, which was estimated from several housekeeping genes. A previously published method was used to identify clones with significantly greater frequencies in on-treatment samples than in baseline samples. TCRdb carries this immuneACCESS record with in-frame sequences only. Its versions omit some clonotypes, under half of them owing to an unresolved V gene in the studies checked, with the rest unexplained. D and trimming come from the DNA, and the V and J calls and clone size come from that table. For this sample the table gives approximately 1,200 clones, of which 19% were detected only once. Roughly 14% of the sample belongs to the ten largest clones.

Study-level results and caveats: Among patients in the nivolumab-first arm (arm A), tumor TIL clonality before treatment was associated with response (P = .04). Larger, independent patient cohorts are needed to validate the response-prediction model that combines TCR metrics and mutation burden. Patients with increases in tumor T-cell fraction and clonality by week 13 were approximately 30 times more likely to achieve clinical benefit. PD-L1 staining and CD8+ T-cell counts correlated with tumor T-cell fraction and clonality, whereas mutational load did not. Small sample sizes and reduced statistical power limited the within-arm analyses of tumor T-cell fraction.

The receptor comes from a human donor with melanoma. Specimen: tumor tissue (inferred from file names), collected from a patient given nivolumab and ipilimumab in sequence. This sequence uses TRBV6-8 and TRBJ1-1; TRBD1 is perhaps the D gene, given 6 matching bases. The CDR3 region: CASRVQGEVDTEAFF. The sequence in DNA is TGTGCCAGCAGGGTACAGGGCGAGGTGGACACTGAAGCTTTCTTT.